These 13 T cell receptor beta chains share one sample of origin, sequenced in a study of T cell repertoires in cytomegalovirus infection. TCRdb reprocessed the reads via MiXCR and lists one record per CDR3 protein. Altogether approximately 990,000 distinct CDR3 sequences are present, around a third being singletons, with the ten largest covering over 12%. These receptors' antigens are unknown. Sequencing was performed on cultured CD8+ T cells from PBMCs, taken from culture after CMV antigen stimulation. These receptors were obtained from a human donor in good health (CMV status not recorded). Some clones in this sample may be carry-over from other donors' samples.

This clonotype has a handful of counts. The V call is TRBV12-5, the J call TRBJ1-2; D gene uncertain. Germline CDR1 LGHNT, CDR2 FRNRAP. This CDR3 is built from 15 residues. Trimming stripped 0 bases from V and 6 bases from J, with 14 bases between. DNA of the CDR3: TGTGCTAGTGGTTTGGTACTCACTCTCCCCGATGGCTACACCTTC. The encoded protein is CASGLVLTLPDGYTF. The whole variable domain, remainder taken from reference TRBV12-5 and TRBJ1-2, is DARVTQTPRHKVTEMGQEVTMRCQPILGHNTVFWYRQTMMQGLELLAYFRNRAPLDDSGMPKDRFSAEMPDATLATLKIQPSEPRDSAVYFCASGLVLTLPDGYTFGSGTRLTVV.

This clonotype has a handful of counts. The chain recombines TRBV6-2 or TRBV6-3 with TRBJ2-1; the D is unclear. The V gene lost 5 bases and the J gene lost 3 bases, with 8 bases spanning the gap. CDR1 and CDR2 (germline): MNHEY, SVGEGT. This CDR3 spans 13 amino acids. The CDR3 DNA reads TGTGCCAGCAGTACCTCGTACTACAATGAGCAGTTCTTC. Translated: CASSTSYYNEQFF.

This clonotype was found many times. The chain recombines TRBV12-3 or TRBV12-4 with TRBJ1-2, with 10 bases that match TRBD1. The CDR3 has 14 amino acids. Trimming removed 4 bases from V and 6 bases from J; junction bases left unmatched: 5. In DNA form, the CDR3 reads TGTGCCAGCAGTTCGACAGGGGGCGTCCATGGCTACACCTTC. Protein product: CASSSTGGVHGYTF.

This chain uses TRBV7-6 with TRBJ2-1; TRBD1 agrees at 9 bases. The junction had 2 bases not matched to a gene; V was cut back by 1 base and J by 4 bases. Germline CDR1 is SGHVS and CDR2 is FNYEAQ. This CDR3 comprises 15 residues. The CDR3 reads CASSLVDRGYNEQFF. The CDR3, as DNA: TGTGCCAGCAGCTTAGTTGACAGGGGGTACAATGAGCAGTTCTTC.

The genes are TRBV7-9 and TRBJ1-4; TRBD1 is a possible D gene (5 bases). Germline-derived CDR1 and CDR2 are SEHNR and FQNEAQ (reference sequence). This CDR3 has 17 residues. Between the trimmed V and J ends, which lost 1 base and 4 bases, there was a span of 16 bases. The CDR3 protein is CASSLVSGAWYNEKLFF. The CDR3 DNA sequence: TGTGCCAGCAGCTTAGTCTCCGGGGCTTGGTATAATGAAAAACTGTTTTTT.

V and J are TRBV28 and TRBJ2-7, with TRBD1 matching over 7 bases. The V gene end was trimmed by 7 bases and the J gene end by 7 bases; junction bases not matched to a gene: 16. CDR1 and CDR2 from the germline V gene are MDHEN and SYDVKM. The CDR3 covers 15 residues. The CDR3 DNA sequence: TGTGCCAGCAATAGGGTGTGGCAGGGGGTTTTTGAGCAGTACGTC. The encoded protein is CASNRVWQGVFEQYV.

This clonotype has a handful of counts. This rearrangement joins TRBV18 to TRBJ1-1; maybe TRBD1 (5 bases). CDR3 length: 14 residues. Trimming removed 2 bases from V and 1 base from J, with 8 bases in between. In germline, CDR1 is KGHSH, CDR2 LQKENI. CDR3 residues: CASSPYGGNTEAFF. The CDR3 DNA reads TGTGCCAGCTCACCATACGGGGGGAACACTGAAGCTTTCTTT. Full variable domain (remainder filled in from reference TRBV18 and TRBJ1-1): NAGVMQNPRHLVRRRGQEARLRCSPMKGHSHVYWYRQLPEEGLKFMVYLQKENIIDESGMPKERFSAEFPKEGPSILRIQQVVRGDSAAYFCASSPYGGNTEAFFGQGTRLTVV.

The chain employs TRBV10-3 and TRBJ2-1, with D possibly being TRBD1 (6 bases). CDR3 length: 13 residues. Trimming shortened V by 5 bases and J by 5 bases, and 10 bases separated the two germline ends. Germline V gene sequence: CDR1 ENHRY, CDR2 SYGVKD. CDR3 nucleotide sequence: TGTGCCATCAGTCCTGGACAGAACAATGAGCAGTTCTTC. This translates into CAISPGQNNEQFF.

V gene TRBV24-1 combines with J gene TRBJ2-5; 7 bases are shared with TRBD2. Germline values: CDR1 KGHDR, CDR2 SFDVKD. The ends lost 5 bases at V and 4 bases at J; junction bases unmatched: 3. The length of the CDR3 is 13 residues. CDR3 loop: CATSGAGRETQYF. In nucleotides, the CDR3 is TGTGCCACCAGTGGAGCGGGGAGAGAGACCCAGTACTTC.

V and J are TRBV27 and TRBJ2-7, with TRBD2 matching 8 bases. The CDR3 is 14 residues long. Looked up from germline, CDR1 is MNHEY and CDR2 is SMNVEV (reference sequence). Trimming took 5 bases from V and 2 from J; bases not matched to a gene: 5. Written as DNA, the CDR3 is TGTGCCAGCAGTATTAGCGGGGCGCCCTACGAGCAGTACTTC. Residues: CASSISGAPYEQYF.

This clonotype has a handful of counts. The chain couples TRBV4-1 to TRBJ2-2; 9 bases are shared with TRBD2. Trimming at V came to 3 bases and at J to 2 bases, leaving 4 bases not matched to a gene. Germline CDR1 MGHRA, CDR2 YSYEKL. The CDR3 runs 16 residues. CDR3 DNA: TGCGCCAGCAGCCATAGCGGGGGAGAAAACACCGGGGAGCTGTTTTTT. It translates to CASSHSGGENTGELFF.

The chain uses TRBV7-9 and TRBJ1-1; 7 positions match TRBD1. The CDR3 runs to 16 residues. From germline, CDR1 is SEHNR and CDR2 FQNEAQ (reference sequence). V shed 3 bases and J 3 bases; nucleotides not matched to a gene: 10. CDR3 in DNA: TGTGCCAGCAGCTTTCCCATCAGGGGGAGCGACACTGAAGCTTTCTTT. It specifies CASSFPIRGSDTEAFF.

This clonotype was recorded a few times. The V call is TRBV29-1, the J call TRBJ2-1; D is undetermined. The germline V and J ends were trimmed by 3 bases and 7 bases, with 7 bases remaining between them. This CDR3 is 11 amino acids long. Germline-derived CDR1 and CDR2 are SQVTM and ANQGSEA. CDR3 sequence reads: CSVEGLNEQFF. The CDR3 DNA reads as TGCAGCGTTGAGGGCTTAAATGAGCAGTTCTTC.